The rows below give T cell receptor beta chains drawn from one sample of a study of cytomegalovirus exposure and HLA in healthy donors. TCRdb keeps only in-frame clones here, not all; method: immunoSEQ multiplex PCR. The table shows 120,000 to 150,000 clones, with roughly 80% occurring only once. The material sequenced was PBMCs. All receptors come from a female donor in good health and CMV-seronegative. The CDR3 runs from the conserved cysteine through the conserved F or W. The D gene is left open where the match is weak. Size tells how often a clone was seen (once, few, many) or the class of an expanded clone, and some rows leave it out.

clone_size	j_call	d_call	cdr3_length	v_call	cdr3_aa	cdr3_nt
-	TRBJ2-7	TRBD1	15	TRBV27	CASSPDRDGLYEQYF	TGTGCCAGCAGCCCGGACAGGGACGGTCTCTACGAGCAGTACTTC
-	TRBJ1-4	TRBD1	13	TRBV6-6	CASSYSEGALLFF	TGTGCCAGCAGTTACTCCGAGGGGGCCTTACTGTTTTTT
-	TRBJ2-3	-	15	TRBV11-2	CASSLVQGSTDTQYF	TGTGCCAGCAGCTTAGTGCAGGGATCCACAGATACGCAGTATTTT
-	TRBJ1-1	TRBD1	15	TRBV6-5	CASSHGQGLNTEAFF	TGTGCCAGCAGTCACGGACAGGGGCTGAACACTGAAGCTTTCTTT
-	TRBJ1-2	TRBD1	13	TRBV19	CASSLQGSGGYTF	TGTGCCAGTAGCCTACAGGGGTCGGGTGGCTACACCTTC
-	TRBJ1-4	TRBD1	15	TRBV7-9	CASSLGQGGNEKLFF	TGTGCCAGCAGCCTCGGACAGGGAGGTAATGAAAAACTGTTTTTT
-	TRBJ2-7	-	14	TRBV19	CASSITDGFNEQYF	TGTGCCAGTAGTATAACAGATGGATTTAACGAGCAGTACTTC
-	TRBJ2-5	TRBD1	16	TRBV6-6	CASSYSNQGVQETQYF	TGTGCCAGCAGTTACTCGAACCAGGGGGTCCAAGAGACCCAGTACTTC
once	TRBJ1-1	TRBD1	15	TRBV19	CASSKRTGMNTEAFF	TGTGCCAGTAGTAAAAGGACAGGGATGAACACTGAAGCTTTCTTT
-	TRBJ2-1	TRBD1	14	TRBV4-1	CASSQDLTGGEQFF	TGCGCCAGCAGCCAAGACCTGACAGGGGGTGAGCAGTTCTTC
-	TRBJ2-5	-	15	TRBV5-1	CASSLGGPGGETQYF	TGCGCCAGCAGCTTGGGAGGGCCGGGTGGAGAGACCCAGTACTTC
-	TRBJ2-3	-	15	TRBV27	CASVLTSPLTDTQYF	TGTGCCAGCGTACTGACTAGTCCCCTCACAGATACGCAGTATTTT
-	TRBJ2-5	-	12	TRBV18	CASSPLSETQYF	TGTGCCAGCTCACCTCTCTCGGAGACCCAGTACTTC
-	TRBJ2-3	TRBD2	15	TRBV9	CASSVGLSGTDTQYF	TGTGCCAGCAGCGTAGGTCTTAGCGGGACAGATACGCAGTATTTT
-	TRBJ2-1	TRBD2	14	TRBV5-4	CASSSTSGYNEQFF	TGTGCCAGCAGCTCGACTAGCGGTTACAATGAGCAGTTCTTC
-	TRBJ1-1	-	15	TRBV7-9	CASSRWGGEGTEAFF	TGTGCCAGCAGCAGATGGGGGGGGGAGGGCACTGAAGCTTTCTTT
-	TRBJ2-2	TRBD1	13	TRBV29-1	CSVRTGFTGELFF	TGCAGCGTTCGGACAGGGTTCACCGGGGAGCTGTTTTTT
few	TRBJ1-1	TRBD1	14	TRBV5-4	CASSSAGGTTEAFF	TGTGCCAGCAGCTCCGCAGGGGGCACCACTGAAGCTTTCTTT
-	TRBJ2-5	TRBD2	15	TRBV5-1	CASSLVSGGGETQYF	TGCGCCAGCAGCTTGGTGTCGGGAGGAGGGGAGACCCAGTACTTC
-	TRBJ1-1	-	16	TRBV5-4	CASSLAGRRENTEAFF	TGTGCCAGCAGCTTGGCAGGGCGCAGGGAGAACACTGAAGCTTTCTTT
many	TRBJ2-5	TRBD1	17	TRBV5-4	CASSATGTGAAKETQYF	TGTGCCAGCAGCGCCACCGGGACAGGGGCTGCTAAGGAGACCCAGTACTTC
-	TRBJ2-7	-	15	TRBV4-1	CASSQTPGKVYEQYF	TGCGCCAGCAGCCAAACCCCAGGAAAGGTCTACGAGCAGTACTTC
-	TRBJ1-5	-	14	TRBV7-9	CASSQDISNQPQHF	TGTGCCAGCAGCCAGGACATAAGCAATCAGCCCCAGCATTTT
once	TRBJ2-1	-	14	TRBV4-2	CASSDGSDYNEQFF	TGTGCCAGCAGCGACGGGAGCGACTACAATGAGCAGTTCTTC